This TCR beta chain was captured by sequencing in a study of blood T cells in healthy people across ages. About the study: Through template switching, about one barcoded beta molecule was captured per two T cells, as measured in model experiments.

CDR1 is MNHEY, CDR2 SVGAGI, per germline. V shed 2 bases and J shed 4 bases, with 12 bases lying between them. The CDR3 has 15 residues. A sample-barcoded 5' primer and a J-beta primer mix were used in a second PCR of roughly 7 to 11 cycles. TCRdb reprocessed the 5' RACE reads with MiXCR, giving one entry per CDR3 protein. The table lists some 900,000 distinct CDR3 sequences, 48% of them singletons, with 13% in the top ten. Whole-study results and caveats: Older age went with lower TCR beta diversity per million T cells, in a roughly linear way. Comparison with aged donors showed that long-lived donors had more naive CD4+ cells and higher diversity. There was a strong correlation between TCR beta diversity and naive T cell percentage.

Comment on this clonotype: Its target is unknown.

The J gene is TRBJ2-1, the V gene TRBV6-5, with D tentatively TRBD1 or TRBD2 (5 bases each). The material sequenced was blood. The source is a man aged 30 to 45 in good health. The CDR3 here is CASSYEGSVYNEQFF. The CDR3 coding sequence is TGTGCCAGCAGTTACGAGGGGTCGGTTTACAATGAGCAGTTCTTC.